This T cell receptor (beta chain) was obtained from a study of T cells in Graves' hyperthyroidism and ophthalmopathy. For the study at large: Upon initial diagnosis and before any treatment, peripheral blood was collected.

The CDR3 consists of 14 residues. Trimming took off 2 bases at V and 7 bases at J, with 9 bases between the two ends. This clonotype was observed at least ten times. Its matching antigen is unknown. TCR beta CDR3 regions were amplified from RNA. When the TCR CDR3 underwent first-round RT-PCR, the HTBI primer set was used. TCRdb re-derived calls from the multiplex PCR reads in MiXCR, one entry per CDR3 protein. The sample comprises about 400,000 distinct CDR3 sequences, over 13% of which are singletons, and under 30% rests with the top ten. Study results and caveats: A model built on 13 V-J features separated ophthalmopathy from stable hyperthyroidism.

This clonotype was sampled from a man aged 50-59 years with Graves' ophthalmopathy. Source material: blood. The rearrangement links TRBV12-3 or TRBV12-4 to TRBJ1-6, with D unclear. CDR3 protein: CASSLPGYNSPLHF. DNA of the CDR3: TGTGCCAGCAGTTTACCGGGTTACAATTCACCCCTCCACTTT.